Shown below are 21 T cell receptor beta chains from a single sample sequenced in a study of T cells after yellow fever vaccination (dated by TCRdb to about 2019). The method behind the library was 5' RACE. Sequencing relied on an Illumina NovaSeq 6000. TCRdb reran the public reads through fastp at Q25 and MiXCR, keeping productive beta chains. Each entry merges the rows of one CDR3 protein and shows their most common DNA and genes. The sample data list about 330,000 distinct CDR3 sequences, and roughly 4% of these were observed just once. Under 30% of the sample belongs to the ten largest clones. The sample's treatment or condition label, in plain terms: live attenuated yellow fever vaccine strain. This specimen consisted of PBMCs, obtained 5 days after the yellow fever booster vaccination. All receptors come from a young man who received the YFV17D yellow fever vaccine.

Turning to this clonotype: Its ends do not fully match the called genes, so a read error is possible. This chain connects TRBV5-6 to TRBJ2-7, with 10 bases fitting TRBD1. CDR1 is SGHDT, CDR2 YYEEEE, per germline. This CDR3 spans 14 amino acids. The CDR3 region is CASSLVVTGGEEYF. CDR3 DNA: TGTGCCAGCAGCTTAGTGGTGACAGGGGGCGAGGAGTACTTC.

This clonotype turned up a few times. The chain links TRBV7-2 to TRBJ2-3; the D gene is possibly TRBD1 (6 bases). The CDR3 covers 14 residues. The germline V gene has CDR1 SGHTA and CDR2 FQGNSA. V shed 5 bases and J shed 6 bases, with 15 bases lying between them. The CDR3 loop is CASSRGRGMDTQYF. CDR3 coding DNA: TGTGCCAGCAGCCGTGGAAGGGGGATGGATACGCAGTATTTT.

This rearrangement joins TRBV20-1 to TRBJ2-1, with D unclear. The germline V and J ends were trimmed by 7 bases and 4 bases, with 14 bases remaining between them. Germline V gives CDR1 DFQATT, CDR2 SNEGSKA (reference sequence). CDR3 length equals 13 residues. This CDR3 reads CSGAHVPYNEQFF. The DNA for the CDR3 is TGCAGTGGGGCCCATGTGCCTTACAATGAGCAGTTCTTC.

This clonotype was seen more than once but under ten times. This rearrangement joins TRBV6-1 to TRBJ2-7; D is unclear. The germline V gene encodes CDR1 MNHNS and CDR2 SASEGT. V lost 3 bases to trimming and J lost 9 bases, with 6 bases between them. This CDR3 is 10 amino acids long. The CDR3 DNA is TGTGCCAGCAGTGATGTAGGGCAGTACTTC. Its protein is CASSDVGQYF.

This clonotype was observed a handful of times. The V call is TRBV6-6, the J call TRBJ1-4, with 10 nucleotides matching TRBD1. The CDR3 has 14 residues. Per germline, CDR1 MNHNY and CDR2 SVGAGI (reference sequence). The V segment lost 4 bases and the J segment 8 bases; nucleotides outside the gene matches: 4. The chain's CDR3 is CASSSRQGAEKLFF. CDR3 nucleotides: TGTGCCAGCAGTTCCAGACAGGGGGCGGAAAAACTGTTTTTT.

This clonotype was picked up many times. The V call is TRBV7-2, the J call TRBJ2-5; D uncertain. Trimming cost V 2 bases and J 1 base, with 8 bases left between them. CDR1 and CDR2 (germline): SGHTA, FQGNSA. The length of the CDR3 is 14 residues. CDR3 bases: TGTGCCAGCAGCTTATTCACTATCCAAGAGACCCAGTACTTC. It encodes CASSLFTIQETQYF.

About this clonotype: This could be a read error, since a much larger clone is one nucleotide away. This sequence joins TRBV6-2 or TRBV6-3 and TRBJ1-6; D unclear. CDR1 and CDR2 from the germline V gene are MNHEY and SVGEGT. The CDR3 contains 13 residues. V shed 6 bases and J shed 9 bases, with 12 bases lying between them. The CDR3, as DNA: TGTGCCAGCAGCGTCTATCGAGGTTCACCCCTCCACTTT. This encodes CASSVYRGSPLHF.

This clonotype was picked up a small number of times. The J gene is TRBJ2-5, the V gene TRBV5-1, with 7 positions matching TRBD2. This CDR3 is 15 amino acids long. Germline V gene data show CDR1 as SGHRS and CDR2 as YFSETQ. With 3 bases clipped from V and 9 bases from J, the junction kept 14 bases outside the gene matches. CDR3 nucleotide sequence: TGCGCCAGCAGCTCAACCGCGGGGGACCCGGGGGCCCAGTACTTC. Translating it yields CASSSTAGDPGAQYF. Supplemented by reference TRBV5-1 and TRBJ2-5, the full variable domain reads KAGVTQTPRYLIKTRGQQVTLSCSPISGHRSVSWYQQTPGQGLQFLFEYFSETQRNKGNFPGRFSGRQFSNSRSEMNVSTLELGDSALYLCASSSTAGDPGAQYFGPGTRLLVL.

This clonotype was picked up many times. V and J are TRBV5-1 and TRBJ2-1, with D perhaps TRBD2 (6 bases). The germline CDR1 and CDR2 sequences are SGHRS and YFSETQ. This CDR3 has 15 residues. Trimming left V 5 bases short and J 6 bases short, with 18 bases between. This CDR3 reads CASRHSNSGPNEQFF. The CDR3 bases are TGCGCCAGCAGGCACTCCAATAGCGGACCCAATGAGCAGTTCTTC.

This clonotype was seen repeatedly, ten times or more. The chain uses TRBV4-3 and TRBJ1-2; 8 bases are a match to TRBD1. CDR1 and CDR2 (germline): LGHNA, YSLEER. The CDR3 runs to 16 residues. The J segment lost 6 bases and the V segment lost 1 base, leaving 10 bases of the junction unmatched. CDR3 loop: CASSQGYDGQGDGYTF. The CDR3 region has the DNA TGCGCCAGCAGCCAAGGGTACGACGGACAGGGAGATGGCTACACCTTC.

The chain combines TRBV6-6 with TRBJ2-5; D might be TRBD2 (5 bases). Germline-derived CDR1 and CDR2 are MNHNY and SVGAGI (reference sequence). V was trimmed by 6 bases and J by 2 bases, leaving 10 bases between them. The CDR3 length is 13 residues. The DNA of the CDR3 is TGTGCCAGCAGCGAGGGTCAGCAAGAGACCCAGTACTTC. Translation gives CASSEGQQETQYF.

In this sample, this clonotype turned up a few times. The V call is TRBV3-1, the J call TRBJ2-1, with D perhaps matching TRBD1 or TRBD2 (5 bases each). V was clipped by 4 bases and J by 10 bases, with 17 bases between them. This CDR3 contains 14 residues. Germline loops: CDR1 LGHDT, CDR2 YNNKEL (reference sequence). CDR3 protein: CASSRTGTADEQFF. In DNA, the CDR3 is TGTGCCAGCAGCCGCACCGGGACCGCGGACGAGCAGTTCTTC.

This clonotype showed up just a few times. This CDR3 reads CASSLAGTEREAFF. For the CDR3, the DNA is TGTGCCAGCAGCTTAGCGGGGACGGAAAGGGAAGCTTTCTTT. The chain joins TRBV7-8 to TRBJ1-1, with D possibly being TRBD1 (5 bases). The CDR3 is 14 amino acids. The V gene lost 0 bases and the J gene lost 8 bases, with 13 bases spanning the gap. Germline V gives CDR1 SGHVS, CDR2 FQNEAQ.

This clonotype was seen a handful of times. Here the CDR3 DNA reads TGTGCCAGCAGCCCAGTAGCGGGGGGGCCCTATGAGCAGTTCTTC. Its protein product is CASSPVAGGPYEQFF. The chain combines TRBV7-2 with TRBJ2-1; 11 bases line up with TRBD2. CDR1 and CDR2 from the germline V gene are SGHTA and FQGNSA. CDR3 length: 15 residues. After removal of 5 bases from V and 8 bases from J, the junction contained 8 bases not matched to a gene.

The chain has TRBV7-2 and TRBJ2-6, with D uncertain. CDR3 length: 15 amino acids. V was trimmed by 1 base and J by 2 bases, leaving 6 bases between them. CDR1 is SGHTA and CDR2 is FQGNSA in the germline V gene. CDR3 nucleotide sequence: TGTGCCAGCAGCTTAGGTCTAGCTGGGGCCAACGTCCTGACTTTC. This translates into CASSLGLAGANVLTF. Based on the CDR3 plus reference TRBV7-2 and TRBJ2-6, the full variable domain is GAGVSQSPSNKVTEKGKDVELRCDPISGHTALYWYRQSLGQGLEFLIYFQGNSAPDKSGLPSDRFSAERTGGSVSTLTIQRTQQEDSAVYLCASSLGLAGANVLTFGAGSRLTVL.

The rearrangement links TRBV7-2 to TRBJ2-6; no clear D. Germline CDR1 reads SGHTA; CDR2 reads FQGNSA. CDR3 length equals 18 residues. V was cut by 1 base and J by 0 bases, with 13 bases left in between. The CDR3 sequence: CASSLVGTSLSGANVLTF. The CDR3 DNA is TGTGCCAGCAGCTTAGTGGGTACCTCCCTCTCTGGGGCCAACGTCCTGACTTTC.

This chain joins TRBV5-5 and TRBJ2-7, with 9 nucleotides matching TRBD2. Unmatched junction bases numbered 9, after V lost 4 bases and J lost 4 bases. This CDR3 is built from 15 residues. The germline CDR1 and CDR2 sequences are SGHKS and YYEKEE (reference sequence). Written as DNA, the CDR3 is TGTGCCAGCAGCCCGCGCTTAGCGGGGGCTTACGAGCAGTACGTC. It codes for CASSPRLAGAYEQYV.

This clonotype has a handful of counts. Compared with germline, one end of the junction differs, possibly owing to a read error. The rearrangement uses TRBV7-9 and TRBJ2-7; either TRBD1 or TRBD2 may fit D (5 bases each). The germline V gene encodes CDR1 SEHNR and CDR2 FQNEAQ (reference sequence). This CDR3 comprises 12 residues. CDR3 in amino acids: CASSRSGAALFF. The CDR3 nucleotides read TGTGCCAGCAGCCGCTCCGGGGCAGCTCTCTTCTTC.

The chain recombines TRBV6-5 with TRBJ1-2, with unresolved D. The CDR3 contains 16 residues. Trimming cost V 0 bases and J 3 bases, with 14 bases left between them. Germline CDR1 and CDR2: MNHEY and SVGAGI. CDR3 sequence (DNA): TGTGCCAGCAGTTACTCGACGGGAGCCCTTCACTATGGCTACACCTTC. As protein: CASSYSTGALHYGYTF.

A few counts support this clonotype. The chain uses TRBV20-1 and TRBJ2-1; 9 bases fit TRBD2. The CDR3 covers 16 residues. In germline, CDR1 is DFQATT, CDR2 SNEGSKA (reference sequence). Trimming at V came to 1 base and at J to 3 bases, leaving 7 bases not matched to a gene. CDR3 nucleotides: TGCAGTGCTAGAGTCTTAGCGGGGGAAATCTACAATGAGCAGTTCTTC. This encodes CSARVLAGEIYNEQFF.

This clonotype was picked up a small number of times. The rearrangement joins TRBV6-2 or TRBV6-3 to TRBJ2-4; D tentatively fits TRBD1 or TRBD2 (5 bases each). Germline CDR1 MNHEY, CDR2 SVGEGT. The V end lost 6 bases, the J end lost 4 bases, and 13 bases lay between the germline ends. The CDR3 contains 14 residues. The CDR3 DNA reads TGTGCCAGCAGCCTCCTTGGGGGAAAAAACATTCAGTACTTC. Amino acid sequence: CASSLLGGKNIQYF.